This TCR beta chain was sequenced during a study of shared clonotypes between healthy human individuals. Study findings and constraints: Richness estimates generally favored naive over memory subsets. A handful of donors had approximately 4.6% of their naive CD4 clonotypes in common.

On this clone itself: Its antigen remains unknown.

Deletions cut 10 bases from V and 4 bases from J, with 14 bases between. This CDR3 is built from 12 residues. Germline lookup yields CDR1 MNHNS and CDR2 SASEGT. Profiled with immunoSEQ multiplex PCR; TCRdb holds only in-frame clones, not every one. The sample records about a million clones, about 74% being singletons. This sequence originates from a man aged 18 to 30 in good health. The V and J genes are TRBV6-1 and TRBJ2-7; the D is unclear. The sample taken for sequencing was memory CD4+ T cells sorted from blood. As to subset: CD45RA-negative fraction. CDR3 bases: TGTGCCACCTTCCGTAACGGTTACGAGCAGTACTTC. This gives the protein CATFRNGYEQYF.